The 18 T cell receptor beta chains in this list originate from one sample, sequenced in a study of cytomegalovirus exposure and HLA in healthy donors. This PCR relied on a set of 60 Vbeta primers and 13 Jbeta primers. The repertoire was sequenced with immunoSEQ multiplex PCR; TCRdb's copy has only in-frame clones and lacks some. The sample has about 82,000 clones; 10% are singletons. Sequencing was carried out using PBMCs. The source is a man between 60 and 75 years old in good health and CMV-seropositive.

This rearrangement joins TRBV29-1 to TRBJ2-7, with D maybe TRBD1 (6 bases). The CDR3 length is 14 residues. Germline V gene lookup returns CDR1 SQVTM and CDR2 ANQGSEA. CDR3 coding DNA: TGCAGCGTGGACACCGGGACACCAGGAGGAGAGAAGTACGTT. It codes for CSVDTGTPGGEKYV.

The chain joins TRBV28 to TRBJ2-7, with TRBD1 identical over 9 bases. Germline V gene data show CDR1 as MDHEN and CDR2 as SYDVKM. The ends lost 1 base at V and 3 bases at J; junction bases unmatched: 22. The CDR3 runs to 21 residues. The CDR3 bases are TGTGCCAGCAGTTTATTTGGGGTCGGAGGACAGGGGCCGGGAGCGTACTACGAGCAGTACTTC. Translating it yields CASSLFGVGGQGPGAYYEQYF.

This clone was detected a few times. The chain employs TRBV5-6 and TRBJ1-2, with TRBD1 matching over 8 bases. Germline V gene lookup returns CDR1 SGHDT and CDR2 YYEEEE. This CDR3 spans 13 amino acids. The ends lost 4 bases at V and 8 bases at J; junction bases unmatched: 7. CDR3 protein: CASSPGQGYGYTF. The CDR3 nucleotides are TGTGCCAGCAGCCCTGGACAGGGATACGGCTACACCTTC.

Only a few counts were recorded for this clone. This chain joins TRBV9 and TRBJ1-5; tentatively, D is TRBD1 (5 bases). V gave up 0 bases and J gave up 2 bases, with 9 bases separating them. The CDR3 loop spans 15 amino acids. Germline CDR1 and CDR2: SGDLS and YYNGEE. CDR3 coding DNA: TGTGCCAGCAGCGTAGAGGGGTTCGGCAATCAGCCCCAGCATTTT. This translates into CASSVEGFGNQPQHF.

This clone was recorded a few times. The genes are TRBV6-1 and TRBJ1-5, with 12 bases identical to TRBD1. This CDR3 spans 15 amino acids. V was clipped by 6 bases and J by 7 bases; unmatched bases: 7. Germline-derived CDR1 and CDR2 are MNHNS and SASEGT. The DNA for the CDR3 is TGTGCCAGCAGCATTGGGACAGGGGGCCGACAGCCCCAGCATTTT. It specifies CASSIGTGGRQPQHF.

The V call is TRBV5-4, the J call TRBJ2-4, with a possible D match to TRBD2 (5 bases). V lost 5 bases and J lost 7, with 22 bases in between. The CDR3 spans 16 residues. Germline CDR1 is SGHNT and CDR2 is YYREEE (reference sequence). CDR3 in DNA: TGTGCCAGCAGATCGATCGGGCCGACTTCGGGGAACATTCAGTACTTC. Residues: CASRSIGPTSGNIQYF.

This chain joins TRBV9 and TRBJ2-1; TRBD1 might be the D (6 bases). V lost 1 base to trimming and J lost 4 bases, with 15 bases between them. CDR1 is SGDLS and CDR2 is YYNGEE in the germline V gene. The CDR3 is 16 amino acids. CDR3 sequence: CASSVTDSPYYNEQFF. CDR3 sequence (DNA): TGTGCCAGCAGCGTAACGGACAGCCCGTATTACAATGAGCAGTTCTTC.

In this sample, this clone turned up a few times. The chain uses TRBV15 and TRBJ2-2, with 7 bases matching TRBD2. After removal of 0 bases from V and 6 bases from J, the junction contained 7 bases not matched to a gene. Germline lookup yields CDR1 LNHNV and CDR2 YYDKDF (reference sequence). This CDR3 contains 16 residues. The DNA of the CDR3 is TGTGCCACCAGCAGAGATCGAGCGGGGTTCGCCGGGGAGCTGTTTTTT. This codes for CATSRDRAGFAGELFF.

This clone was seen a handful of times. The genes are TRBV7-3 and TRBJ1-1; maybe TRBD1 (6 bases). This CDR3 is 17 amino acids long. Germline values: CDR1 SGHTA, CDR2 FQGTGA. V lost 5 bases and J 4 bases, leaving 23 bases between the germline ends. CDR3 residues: CASSPRGWGAGGTEAFF. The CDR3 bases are TGTGCCAGCAGCCCCAGGGGCTGGGGGGCGGGGGGCACTGAAGCTTTCTTT.

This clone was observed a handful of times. Here the CDR3 reads CASGGGQGTDTQYF. CDR3 DNA sequence: TGTGCTAGTGGTGGAGGACAGGGCACAGATACGCAGTATTTT. The rearrangement uses TRBV12-5 and TRBJ2-3, with 7 bases matching TRBD1. V was pared by 5 bases and J by 1 base, with 3 bases of the junction left unmatched. Germline V gene data show CDR1 as LGHNT and CDR2 as FRNRAP. The CDR3 runs 14 residues.

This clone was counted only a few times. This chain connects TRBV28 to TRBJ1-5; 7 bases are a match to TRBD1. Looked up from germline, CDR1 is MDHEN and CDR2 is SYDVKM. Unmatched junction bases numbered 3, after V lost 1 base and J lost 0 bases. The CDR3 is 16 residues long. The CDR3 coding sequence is TGTGCCAGCAGTTTATTTAGGGACAGTAGCAATCAGCCCCAGCATTTT. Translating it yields CASSLFRDSSNQPQHF.

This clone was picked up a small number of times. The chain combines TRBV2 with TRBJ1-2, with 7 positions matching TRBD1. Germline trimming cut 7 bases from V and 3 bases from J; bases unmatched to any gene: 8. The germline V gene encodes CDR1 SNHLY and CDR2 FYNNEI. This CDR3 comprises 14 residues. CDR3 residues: CASIGDSRYYGYTF. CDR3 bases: TGTGCCAGCATTGGGGACAGTCGATACTATGGCTACACCTTC.

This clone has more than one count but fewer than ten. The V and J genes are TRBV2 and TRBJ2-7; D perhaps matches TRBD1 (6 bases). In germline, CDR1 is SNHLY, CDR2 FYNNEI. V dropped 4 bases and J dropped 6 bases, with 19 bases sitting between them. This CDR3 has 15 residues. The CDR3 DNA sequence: TGTGCCAGCAGTGCCAACTTCCCGGGACAAAGCGAGCAGTACGTC. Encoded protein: CASSANFPGQSEQYV.

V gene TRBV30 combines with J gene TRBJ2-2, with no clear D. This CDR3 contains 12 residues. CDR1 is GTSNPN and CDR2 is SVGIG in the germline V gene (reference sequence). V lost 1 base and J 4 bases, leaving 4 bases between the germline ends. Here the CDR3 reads CAWSESTGELFF. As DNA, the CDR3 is TGTGCCTGGAGTGAGAGCACCGGGGAGCTGTTTTTT.

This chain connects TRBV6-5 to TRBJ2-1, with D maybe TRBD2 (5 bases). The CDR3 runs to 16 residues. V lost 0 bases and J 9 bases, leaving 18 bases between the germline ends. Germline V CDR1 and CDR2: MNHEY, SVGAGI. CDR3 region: CASSYSTSPSGGEQFF. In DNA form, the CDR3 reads TGTGCCAGCAGTTACTCTACTAGTCCTAGTGGCGGTGAGCAGTTCTTC.

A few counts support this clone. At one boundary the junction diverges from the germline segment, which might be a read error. CDR3: CASSLAGGQETQYF. In DNA form, the CDR3 reads TGTGCTAGCAGCTTAGCGGGAGGGCAAGAGACCCAGTACTTC. This rearrangement joins TRBV7-7 to TRBJ2-5, with 11 bases matching TRBD2. The length of the CDR3 is 14 residues. Germline V lookup: CDR1 SSHAT, CDR2 FNYEAQ (reference sequence).

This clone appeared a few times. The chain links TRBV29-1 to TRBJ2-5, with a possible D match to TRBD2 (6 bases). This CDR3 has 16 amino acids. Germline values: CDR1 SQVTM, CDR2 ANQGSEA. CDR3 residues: CILRPGGVQGIETQYF. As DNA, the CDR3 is TGCATCCTTCGTCCCGGCGGGGTACAAGGGATCGAGACCCAGTACTTC.

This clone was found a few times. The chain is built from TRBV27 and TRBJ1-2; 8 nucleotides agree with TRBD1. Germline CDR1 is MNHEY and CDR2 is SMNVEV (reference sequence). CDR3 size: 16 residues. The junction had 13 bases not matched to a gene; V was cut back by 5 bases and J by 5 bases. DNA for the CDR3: TGTGCCAGCAGTCCCGATTCCGGGCGGACAGGGTATGGCTACACCTTC. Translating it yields CASSPDSGRTGYGYTF.